This TCR beta chain was sequenced during a study of T-cell memory formation after mild COVID-19 listed by TCRdb under 2021. Background for the entire study: TCR sequence clusters from the two donors were found to be largely donor specific. Longitudinal TCRalpha and TCRbeta repertoire sequencing tracked T-cell clones expanding and contracting after mild COVID-19 in two donors. The cohort comprised two young, previously healthy adult volunteers, one female and one male.

Ficoll-Paque density gradient centrifugation was used to isolate PBMCs. The sample holds a few counts of this clonotype. Its antigen is currently not known. Base qualities are missing; no much larger clone stands one base away. Sequencer: Illumina NovaSeq 6000. cDNA libraries for TCRalpha and TCRbeta were prepared by 5'RACE using constant-segment primers, with sample barcodes and unique molecular identifiers added. Trizol reagent was used to extract RNA from every sample. The libraries were amplified in two PCR steps, and the second step added a second sample barcode and Illumina TruSeq adapters. Libraries were sequenced on an Illumina NovaSeq with 2 x 150 bp paired-end reads. The published analysis was carried out like this. With migec v1.2.7, reads were demultiplexed and then collapsed into UMI-guided consensus sequences. Using mixcr v2.1.11, UMI consensuses were aligned to TRA and TRB V and J templates and then assembled into clonotypes. Clonotypes were classified as expanded or contracted when called significant by both edgeR and NoisET, with noise models trained on biological replicates. For edgeR calls, the thresholds were a false discovery rate-adjusted p below 0.01 and a log2 fold-change of 1. As an exploratory analysis of dynamics, max-normalized trajectories of the 1000 most abundant clonotypes were examined by PCA with hierarchical clustering. The CD4 or CD8 phenotype of responding clones was assigned using the separately sequenced CD4+ and CD8+ repertoires. The public reads were reanalyzed by TCRdb: fastp trimming at Q25, MiXCR alignment, in-frame beta chains only. Each record represents a unique CDR3 protein, reported with the most common genes and DNA among its rows. These V and J calls derive from TCRdb rather than the authors' analysis. This sample lists hundreds of thousands of distinct CDR3 sequences; 20% to 30% were detected once. Around 14% of the sample goes to the ten largest clones.

The CDR3 sequence holds 13 residues, the cysteine and phenylalanine included. The sequence is cut down to CDR3 DNA, 39 bases in frame from base 1. Trimming accounts for 0 bases at V and 7 bases at J, while the number of junction bases matched to no gene is 0. The germline V gene (reference sequence) sets CDR1 to GTSNPN and CDR2 to SVGIG. Broad study findings and their caveats: Some responding clones were detected in pre-infection memory, suggesting pre-existing cross-reactive memory T cells joined the SARS-CoV-2 response. Contracting CD4+ clones appeared mostly in the CM and EM memory subsets, whereas CD8+ clones were enriched in EMRA. SARS-CoV-2 specificity of the second-wave clones peaking on day 37 was not confirmed. From day 15 to 85, contracting clones showed balanced CD4/CD8 phenotypes, whereas a second wave of clones that expanded from day 15 to 37 leaned towards CD4+. The study included only two mild cases, and larger cohorts that include severe cases with pre-infection samples were judged to be necessary.

Recombination linked TRBV30 to TRBJ2-1; 10 of the junction bases match TRBD2. The TCR sequence derives from an adult woman who had mild COVID-19 (a few samples of this study predate the infection). The sample titles of this study are shuffled in the database, so cell type and time point are left out; the donor was told from shared clones. The sample was PBMCs or a T cell subset sorted from them (not recorded which). The CDR3 protein: CAWSVLAGNEQFF. The DNA reads TGTGCCTGGAGTGTACTAGCGGGAAATGAGCAGTTCTTC. The reference TRBV30 and TRBJ2-1 proteins fill in what lies around the CDR3, so the full variable domain reads SQTIHQWPATLVQPVGSPLSLECTVEGTSNPNLYWYRQAAGRGLQLLFYSVGIGQISSEVPQNLSASRPQDRQFILSSKKLLLSDSGFYLCAWSVLAGNEQFFGPGTRLTVL.